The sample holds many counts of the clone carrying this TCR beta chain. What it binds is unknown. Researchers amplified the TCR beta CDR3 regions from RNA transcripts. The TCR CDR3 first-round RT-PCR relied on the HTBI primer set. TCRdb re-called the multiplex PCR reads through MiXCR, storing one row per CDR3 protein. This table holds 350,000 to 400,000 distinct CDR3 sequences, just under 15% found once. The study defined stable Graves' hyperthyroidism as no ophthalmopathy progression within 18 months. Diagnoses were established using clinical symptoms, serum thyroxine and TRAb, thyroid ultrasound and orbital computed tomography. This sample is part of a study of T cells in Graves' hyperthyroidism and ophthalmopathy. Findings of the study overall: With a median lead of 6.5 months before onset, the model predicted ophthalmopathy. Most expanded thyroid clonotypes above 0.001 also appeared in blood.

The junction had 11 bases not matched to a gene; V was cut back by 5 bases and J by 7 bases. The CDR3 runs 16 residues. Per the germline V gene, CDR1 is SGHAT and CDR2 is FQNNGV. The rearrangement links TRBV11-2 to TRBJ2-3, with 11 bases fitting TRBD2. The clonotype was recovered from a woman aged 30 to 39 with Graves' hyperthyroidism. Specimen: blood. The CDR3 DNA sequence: TGTGCCAGCAGCCTCGAGATAGCGGGAGGGCCTCATACGCAGTATTTT. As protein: CASSLEIAGGPHTQYF.